This entry lists 32 T cell receptor beta chains sequenced from one sample in a study of human T cells and chemical hapten exposure. TCRdb fed the RACE reads into MiXCR, producing one record per CDR3 protein. The repertoire has roughly 380,000 distinct CDR3 sequences, 4% to 6% of them found once; the top ten carry just over 2.5%. Noted time point: pre-sensitization, week 0. The sample's treatment: therapeutic diphenylcyclopropenone sensitization with weekly scalp DPC. Sequences were derived from whole blood, sampled in connection with sensitization to the hapten diphenylcyclopropenone (DPC). The receptors stem from a woman aged 50 to 60 with alopecia areata. Some clones in this sample may be carry-over from other donors' samples.

This clonotype was seen repeatedly, ten times or more. V is TRBV5-6 and J is TRBJ1-1; 9 bases align to TRBD1. V shed 4 bases and J 5 bases; nucleotides not matched to a gene: 6. The CDR3 loop spans 14 amino acids. Germline lookup yields CDR1 SGHDT and CDR2 YYEEEE. The CDR3 region is CASSAGTGRTEAFF. The CDR3 bases are TGTGCCAGCAGCGCCGGGACAGGGAGAACTGAAGCTTTCTTT.

The table lists this clonotype with a few counts. This rearrangement joins TRBV3-1 to TRBJ1-1; no clear D. CDR3 size: 15 residues. Germline CDR1 and CDR2: LGHDT and YNNKEL (reference sequence). V was shortened by 1 base and J by 0 bases, with 9 bases between the two germline ends. For the CDR3, the DNA is TGTGCCAGCAGCCAAGGGCAGCTCTTGAACACTGAAGCTTTCTTT. This codes for CASSQGQLLNTEAFF.

This clonotype was counted at least ten times. CDR3 bases: TGTGCCACCGCCACCTCGGAGAATTCACCCCTCCACTTT. This translates into CATATSENSPLHF. V is TRBV7-6 and J is TRBJ1-6, with D unresolved. The CDR3 loop spans 13 amino acids. Per the germline V gene, CDR1 is SGHVS and CDR2 is FNYEAQ. Trimming stripped 10 bases from V and 7 bases from J, with 14 bases between.

The sample holds many counts of this clonotype. The V and J genes are TRBV20-1 and TRBJ1-1; no definite D call. This CDR3 is 9 amino acids long. Trimming took off 6 bases at V and 12 bases at J, with 11 bases between the two ends. CDR1 is DFQATT, CDR2 SNEGSKA, per germline (reference sequence). CDR3 protein: CSANFGTFF. The CDR3 DNA reads as TGCAGTGCCAACTTTGGAACTTTCTTT.

This clonotype was found a few times. V is TRBV29-1 and J is TRBJ2-7; tentatively, D is TRBD1 (6 bases). CDR1 and CDR2 from the germline V gene are SQVTM and ANQGSEA. V shed 4 bases and J shed 0 bases, with 16 bases lying between them. This CDR3 contains 15 residues. CDR3 residues: CSVAGDRSSSYEQYF. The CDR3 DNA reads as TGCAGCGTTGCCGGAGACAGGTCCAGCTCCTACGAGCAGTACTTC.

This clonotype was found many times. This rearrangement joins TRBV21-1 to TRBJ1-3; TRBD1 was called by the table and not checked on the DNA. TRBV21-1 is deemed a pseudogene. There are 16 residues in the CDR3. The CDR3 sequence: CASNPPLGEIGNTIYF. CDR3 DNA: TGTGCCAGCAACCCCCCGTTGGGGGAGATTGGAAACACCATATATTTT.

This clonotype was observed a few times. This chain connects TRBV3-1 to TRBJ2-1, with TRBD2 matching over 8 bases. Germline-derived CDR1 and CDR2 are LGHDT and YNNKEL (reference sequence). V shed 4 bases and J 4 bases; nucleotides not matched to a gene: 9. The CDR3 is made up of 16 amino acids. The CDR3 DNA is TGTGCCAGCAGCCCCCAGGCGGGAGGAAGTTACAATGAGCAGTTCTTC. Amino acids: CASSPQAGGSYNEQFF.

The V gene is TRBV20-1, the J gene TRBJ2-7; weak D call: TRBD1 (6 bases). Germline CDR1 DFQATT, CDR2 SNEGSKA (reference sequence). The V gene lost 4 bases and the J gene lost 3 bases, with 13 bases spanning the gap. This CDR3 is 13 amino acids long. CDR3 protein: CSAIQGASYEQYF. DNA of the CDR3: TGCAGTGCTATACAGGGTGCTAGCTACGAGCAGTACTTC.

This clonotype was found a few times. The chain is built from TRBV3-1 and TRBJ1-1; D not resolved. CDR1 and CDR2 from the germline V gene are LGHDT and YNNKEL (reference sequence). V lost 4 bases and J 4 bases, leaving 10 bases between the germline ends. CDR3 length equals 13 residues. The CDR3: CASSPLAGTEAFF. In nucleotides, the CDR3 is TGTGCCAGCAGCCCCCTCGCCGGCACTGAAGCTTTCTTT. Complete variable domain (other parts from reference TRBV3-1 and TRBJ1-1): DTAVSQTPKYLVTQMGNDKSIKCEQNLGHDTMYWYKQDSKKFLKIMFSYNNKELIINETVPNRFSPKSPDKAHLNLHINSLELGDSAVYFCASSPLAGTEAFFGQGTRLTVV.

This clonotype was seen repeatedly, ten times or more. This chain connects TRBV7-9 to TRBJ2-7, with 9 bases fitting TRBD1. The CDR3 loop spans 14 amino acids. The ends lost 5 bases at V and 5 bases at J; junction bases unmatched: 7. Germline lookup yields CDR1 SEHNR and CDR2 FQNEAQ (reference sequence). In DNA form, the CDR3 reads TGTGCCAGCAGCCCAAAGGACAGGGGCCACGAGCAGTACTTC. It codes for CASSPKDRGHEQYF.

The chain joins TRBV6-4 to TRBJ2-5; 12 bases are a match to TRBD2. V lost 6 bases and J lost 1; bases outside the gene matches: 6. The germline V gene encodes CDR1 MRHNA and CDR2 SNTAGT. The CDR3 runs 16 residues. CDR3 in amino acids: CASSAGTSGFQETQYF. Here the CDR3 DNA reads TGTGCCAGCAGCGCCGGGACTAGCGGGTTCCAAGAGACCCAGTACTTC.

This clonotype came up many times. This chain links TRBV11-2 with TRBJ2-3, with 9 positions matching TRBD2. The CDR3 has 17 amino acids. V dropped 4 bases and J dropped 4; count of bases not matched to a gene: 12. The V gene's germline CDR1 is SGHAT and CDR2 FQNNGV. For the CDR3, the DNA is TGTGCCAGCAGCTCAAGACTAGCGGACCCCGCTCCAGATACGCAGTATTTT. Translated, it gives CASSSRLADPAPDTQYF.

V usage is TRBV29-1 and J usage is TRBJ1-2, with 8 bases matching TRBD1. There are 11 residues in the CDR3. The trim removed 6 bases at V and 7 bases at J, leaving 4 bases unmatched. Germline loops: CDR1 SQVTM, CDR2 ANQGSEA. CDR3 loop: CSVGTGFGYTF. The CDR3 nucleotides read TGCAGCGTGGGGACAGGATTTGGCTACACCTTC.

This clonotype was seen at least ten times. V and J are TRBV6-5 and TRBJ1-1; D may be TRBD1 (5 bases). The germline V gene has CDR1 MNHEY and CDR2 SVGAGI. The germline V and J ends were trimmed by 6 bases and 6 bases, with 17 bases remaining between them. The CDR3 contains 14 residues. CDR3 in DNA: TGTGCCAGCAGCCCCCTAGCAGGGTGGGCTGAAGCTTTCTTT. The encoded protein is CASSPLAGWAEAFF.

This sequence joins TRBV28 and TRBJ2-3; D remains unclear. Germline V gene data show CDR1 as MDHEN and CDR2 as SYDVKM. V lost 3 bases to trimming and J lost 4 bases, with 5 bases between them. CDR3 length equals 12 residues. CDR3 sequence: CASSFDADTQYF. CDR3 coding DNA: TGTGCCAGCAGTTTTGACGCAGATACGCAGTATTTT.

This clonotype was seen at least ten times. V gene TRBV7-2 combines with J gene TRBJ1-1; D possibly corresponds to TRBD1 (5 bases). Germline assignment: CDR1 SGHTA and CDR2 FQGNSA. The CDR3 is 14 residues long. V was shortened by 4 bases and J by 3 bases, with 12 bases between the two germline ends. The CDR3 loop reads CASSSAVGDTEAFF. The CDR3 DNA follows: TGTGCCAGCAGCTCAGCTGTAGGGGACACTGAAGCTTTCTTT.

This clonotype was counted at least ten times. The gene calls are TRBV7-2 and TRBJ1-5; D ambiguous. Trimming removed 2 bases at V and 0 bases at J, with 8 bases between. The CDR3 is 15 amino acids. Per the germline V gene, CDR1 is SGHTA and CDR2 is FQGNSA. The CDR3 here is CASSLTANSNQPQHF. The CDR3 region has the DNA TGTGCCAGCAGCTTAACAGCAAATAGCAATCAGCCCCAGCATTTT.

The table lists this clonotype with a few counts. The chain is built from TRBV11-2 and TRBJ1-3, with 7 nucleotides matching TRBD1. This CDR3 contains 15 residues. The V gene's germline CDR1 is SGHAT and CDR2 FQNNGV. Trimming took 5 bases from V and 2 from J; bases not matched to a gene: 6. The DNA for the CDR3 is TGTGCCAGCAGCCCCCCTGGGACAGCTGGAAACACCATATATTTT. Its translation is CASSPPGTAGNTIYF.

This clonotype has a count of ten or more. This chain uses TRBV7-2 with TRBJ1-6; TRBD1 aligns across 7 bases. After removal of 1 base from V and 10 bases from J, the junction contained 4 bases not matched to a gene. The CDR3 length is 14 residues. CDR1 and CDR2 (germline): SGHTA, FQGNSA. The CDR3 sequence is CASSLGQGGSPLHF. The CDR3 nucleotides are TGTGCCAGCAGCTTAGGACAGGGAGGGTCACCCCTCCACTTT.

The chain employs TRBV7-2 and TRBJ2-5; D is possibly TRBD1 or TRBD2 (5 bases each). V lost 4 bases and J 5 bases, leaving 17 bases between the germline ends. Germline V gene data show CDR1 as SGHTA and CDR2 as FQGNSA. CDR3 length: 15 amino acids. The CDR3 nucleotides read TGTGCCAGCAGCTCCTCCGCTACGAGGGGTGAGACCCAGTACTTC. Translation: CASSSSATRGETQYF.

There are a few counts of this clonotype. J is TRBJ1-1 and V is TRBV27; unclear D gene. V lost 3 bases to trimming and J lost 0 bases, with 11 bases between them. This CDR3 is 15 amino acids long. Per germline, CDR1 MNHEY and CDR2 SMNVEV (reference sequence). The DNA of the CDR3 is TGTGCCAGCAGTTTTAGAGGGCTTATGAACACTGAAGCTTTCTTT. This sequence encodes CASSFRGLMNTEAFF.

This clonotype has only a few counts. V usage is TRBV6-1 and J usage is TRBJ2-7; 11 bases are shared with TRBD2. Trimming removed 0 bases from V and 4 bases from J; junction bases left unmatched: 8. The CDR3 extends over 17 amino acids. The germline gives CDR1 MNHNS, CDR2 SASEGT. The CDR3 DNA reads as TGTGCCAGCAGTGAAGCGCTTCCCGGACTAGCGGGTTACGAGCAGTACTTC. As protein: CASSEALPGLAGYEQYF.

Only a few counts were recorded for this clonotype. The chain couples TRBV13 to TRBJ2-1; the match to TRBD2 covers 14 bases. Losses at the gene ends were 5 bases for V and 5 bases for J; bases not matched to a gene: 5. The CDR3 has 16 amino acids. Germline V gene sequence: CDR1 PRHDT, CDR2 FYEKMQ (reference sequence). As DNA, the CDR3 is TGTGCCAGCAGCCTGACGGGACTAGCGGGAGACAATGAGCAGTTCTTC. This codes for CASSLTGLAGDNEQFF.

This clonotype showed up just a few times. The rearrangement uses TRBV6-1 and TRBJ2-3, with D tentatively TRBD2 (5 bases). The germline V and J ends were trimmed by 4 bases and 14 bases, with 16 bases remaining between them. Germline V gene lookup returns CDR1 MNHNS and CDR2 SASEGT. CDR3 size: 12 residues. DNA of the CDR3: TGTGCCAGCAGTGGAGGAGGCCCCCTTGGGTATTTT. Encoded protein: CASSGGGPLGYF.

Of note for this clonotype: This is likely a read error, given that the CDR3 carries no conserved phenylalanine or tryptophan at its end. In nucleotides, the CDR3 is TGTGCCAGCACTGGTGAGGTAGCAGGGACGCGCGAGCAGTACATC. It codes for CASTGEVAGTREQYI. The chain recombines TRBV11-2 with TRBJ2-7; the D call may be TRBD1 or TRBD2 (5 bases each). Per the germline V gene, CDR1 is SGHAT and CDR2 is FQNNGV. The ends were cut back, 7 bases at V and 6 bases at J, with 22 bases in the middle. The CDR3 totals 15 residues.

V is TRBV5-1 and J is TRBJ2-5; D perhaps matches TRBD1 (6 bases). Germline assignment: CDR1 SGHRS and CDR2 YFSETQ. CDR3 length: 14 amino acids. V shed 6 bases and J shed 5 bases, with 17 bases lying between them. This CDR3 reads CASTDAGGGETQYF. The CDR3 DNA reads as TGCGCCAGCACCGACGCTGGGGGCGGCGAGACCCAGTACTTC. Full variable domain (rest looked up from reference TRBV5-1 and TRBJ2-5): KAGVTQTPRYLIKTRGQQVTLSCSPISGHRSVSWYQQTPGQGLQFLFEYFSETQRNKGNFPGRFSGRQFSNSRSEMNVSTLELGDSALYLCASTDAGGGETQYFGPGTRLLVL.

Many counts were recorded for this clonotype. This chain joins TRBV6-5 and TRBJ2-3; 8 bases agree with TRBD1. Germline V CDR1 and CDR2: MNHEY, SVGAGI. J gave up 2 bases and V 0 bases, and 16 bases lay outside the gene matches. The CDR3 extends over 20 amino acids. The CDR3 loop reads CASSYSTGATPEEFTDTQYF. The CDR3 DNA reads TGTGCCAGCAGTTACTCGACAGGGGCCACGCCCGAAGAGTTCACAGATACGCAGTATTTT.

The chain links TRBV20-1 to TRBJ1-1; possible D gene TRBD1, 5 bases. Germline CDR1 reads DFQATT; CDR2 reads SNEGSKA (reference sequence). V was pared by 1 base and J by 4 bases, with 7 bases between. CDR3 length: 12 amino acids. The CDR3 loop is CSARAGCTEAFF. For the CDR3, the DNA is TGCAGTGCTAGAGCAGGGTGCACTGAAGCTTTCTTT.

The V call is TRBV11-2, the J call TRBJ2-1; a weak D match, TRBD2 (6 bases). Trimming took 5 bases from V and 8 from J, leaving 19 bases between them. CDR1 and CDR2 from the germline V gene are SGHAT and FQNNGV. The CDR3 loop spans 15 amino acids. The CDR3 DNA reads as TGTGCCAGCAGCCCCTACTTTGGAGGGCGCGATGAGCAGTTCTTC. It encodes CASSPYFGGRDEQFF.

In this sample, this clonotype turned up many times. The chain links TRBV15 to TRBJ1-1; D gene ambiguous. The CDR3 is 13 residues long. Between the trimmed V and J ends, which lost 3 bases and 4 bases, there was a span of 9 bases. Germline CDR1 and CDR2: LNHNV and YYDKDF (reference sequence). The CDR3 reads CATSRDGLTEAFF. DNA of the CDR3: TGTGCCACCAGCAGGGATGGCCTCACTGAAGCTTTCTTT. Looking up the rest from reference TRBV15 and TRBJ1-1 gives the full variable domain: DAMVIQNPRYQVTQFGKPVTLSCSQTLNHNVMYWYQQKSSQAPKLLFHYYDKDFNNEADTPDNFQSRRPNTSFCFLDIRSPGLGDTAMYLCATSRDGLTEAFFGQGTRLTVV.

At least ten counts were recorded for this clonotype. The rearrangement uses TRBV20-1 and TRBJ1-4; tentatively, D is TRBD1 (5 bases). CDR3 length: 15 residues. Germline loops: CDR1 DFQATT, CDR2 SNEGSKA (reference sequence). The V end was cut by 0 bases, the J end by 5 bases, with 13 bases between. CDR3 amino acids: CSAREPGGSNEKLFF. As DNA, the CDR3 is TGCAGTGCTAGAGAACCGGGGGGATCGAATGAAAAACTGTTTTTT.

This clonotype appeared a few times. J is TRBJ1-2 and V is TRBV7-9; D ambiguous. This CDR3 has 14 residues. V shed 3 bases and J shed 0 bases, with 8 bases lying between them. Looked up from germline, CDR1 is SEHNR and CDR2 is FQNEAQ (reference sequence). The CDR3 DNA reads TGTGCCAGCAGCTTGGCAGGAGCTAACTATGGCTACACCTTC. This sequence encodes CASSLAGANYGYTF.